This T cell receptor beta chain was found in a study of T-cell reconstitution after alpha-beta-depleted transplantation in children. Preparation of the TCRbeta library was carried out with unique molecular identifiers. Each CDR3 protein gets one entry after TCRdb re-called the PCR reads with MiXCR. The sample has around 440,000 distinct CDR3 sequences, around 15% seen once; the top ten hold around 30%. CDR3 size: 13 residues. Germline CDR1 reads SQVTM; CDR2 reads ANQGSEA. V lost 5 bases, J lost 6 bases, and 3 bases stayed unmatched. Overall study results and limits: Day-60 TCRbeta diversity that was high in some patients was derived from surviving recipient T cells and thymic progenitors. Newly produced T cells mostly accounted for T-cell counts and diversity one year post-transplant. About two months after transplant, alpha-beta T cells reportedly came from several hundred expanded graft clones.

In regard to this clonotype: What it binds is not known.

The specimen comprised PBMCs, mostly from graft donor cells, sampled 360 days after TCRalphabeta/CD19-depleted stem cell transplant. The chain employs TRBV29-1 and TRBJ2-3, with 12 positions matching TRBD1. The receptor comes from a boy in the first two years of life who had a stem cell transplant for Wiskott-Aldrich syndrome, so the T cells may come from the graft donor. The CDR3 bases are TGCAGCGTTTGGGACAGGGGGCTCGATACGCAGTATTTT. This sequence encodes CSVWDRGLDTQYF.